The 31 T cell receptor beta chains in this list originate from one sample, sequenced in a study of long-term antiretroviral therapy in people with HIV. The assay, immunoSEQ v3.0, was run at survey level. The table came from immunoSEQ multiplex PCR; TCRdb's copy has only in-frame clones and leaves some out. In the table there are approximately 21,000 clones, 75% to 95% of which are singletons. The sequencing used unsorted PBMCs, collected approximately 4.5 years before starting antiretroviral therapy. The source of these receptors is a woman in her 30s with HIV.

V usage is TRBV12-5 and J usage is TRBJ2-3; 14 nucleotides agree with TRBD2. The CDR3 loop spans 19 amino acids. Unmatched junction bases numbered 13, after V lost 1 base and J lost 7 bases. CDR1 and CDR2 (germline): LGHNT, FRNRAP. Here the CDR3 DNA reads TGTGCTAGTGGTTTGGACACCCCGGGACTAGCGGGGGCCACTTATACGCAGTATTTT. It encodes CASGLDTPGLAGATYTQYF.

In its sample, this clone was seen a few times. This CDR3 is CASRIQGGGQPQHF. The CDR3 region has the DNA TGTGCCAGCAGGATACAAGGGGGAGGCCAGCCCCAGCATTTT. The chain joins TRBV2 to TRBJ1-5; weak D call: TRBD1 (6 bases). In germline, CDR1 is SNHLY, CDR2 FYNNEI. The CDR3 is made up of 14 amino acids. Trimming took 6 bases from V and 7 from J, leaving 16 bases between them.

V usage is TRBV4-1 and J usage is TRBJ1-2; 7 bases fit TRBD1. Germline trimming cut 1 base from V and 8 bases from J; bases unmatched to any gene: 10. In germline, CDR1 is MGHRA, CDR2 YSYEKL. The CDR3 runs 15 residues. CDR3 region: CASSQARQGHVGYTF. The CDR3 nucleotides read TGCGCCAGCAGCCAAGCGCGACAGGGCCACGTGGGCTACACCTTC.

The DNA of the CDR3 is TGTGCCAGCAGCTTAATAGCCTCTGGAAACACCATATATTTT. This translates into CASSLIASGNTIYF. The chain links TRBV7-9 to TRBJ1-3; D uncertain. The CDR3 is 14 amino acids. Germline values: CDR1 SEHNR, CDR2 FQNEAQ (reference sequence). Trimming took 2 bases from V and 0 from J, leaving 5 bases between them.

The V gene is TRBV7-3, the J gene TRBJ2-1; D perhaps matches TRBD2 (6 bases). The CDR3 consists of 14 residues. The V gene's germline CDR1 is SGHTA and CDR2 FQGTGA. Between the trimmed V and J ends, which lost 6 bases and 7 bases, there was a span of 16 bases. Here the CDR3 reads CASSSGTLENEQFF. The CDR3 bases are TGTGCCAGCAGTTCCGGGACTCTCGAGAATGAGCAGTTCTTC. The full variable domain, completed using reference TRBV7-3 and TRBJ2-1, is GAGVSQTPSNKVTEKGKYVELRCDPISGHTALYWYRQSLGQGPEFLIYFQGTGAADDSGLPNDRFFAVRPEGSVSTLKIQRTERGDSAVYLCASSSGTLENEQFFGPGTRLTVL.

J is TRBJ2-7 and V is TRBV30, with D perhaps assigned TRBD1 or TRBD2 (5 bases each). Germline V gene data show CDR1 as GTSNPN and CDR2 as SVGIG (reference sequence). Trimming took off 0 bases at V and 6 bases at J, with 12 bases between the two ends. The CDR3 runs 13 residues. CDR3 coding DNA: TGTGCCTGGAGTGTGGGGGTTCCCCTCGAGCAGTACTTC. It yields the protein CAWSVGVPLEQYF.

The chain joins TRBV18 to TRBJ1-1, with 8 bases that match TRBD1. The CDR3 covers 13 residues. Germline-derived CDR1 and CDR2 are KGHSH and LQKENI. After removal of 10 bases from V and 4 bases from J, the junction contained 8 bases not matched to a gene. The CDR3 protein is CATQGAGATEAFF. CDR3 nucleotides: TGTGCCACTCAGGGGGCTGGGGCCACTGAAGCTTTCTTT. Complete variable domain (other parts from reference TRBV18 and TRBJ1-1): NAGVMQNPRHLVRRRGQEARLRCSPMKGHSHVYWYRQLPEEGLKFMVYLQKENIIDESGMPKERFSAEFPKEGPSILRIQQVVRGDSAAYFCATQGAGATEAFFGQGTRLTVV.

The genes are TRBV9 and TRBJ2-3, with 9 bases identical to TRBD1. This CDR3 is built from 16 residues. V gave up 2 bases and J gave up 5 bases; unmatched junction bases: 9. The germline CDR1 and CDR2 sequences are SGDLS and YYNGEE. In DNA form, the CDR3 reads TGTGCCAGCAGCGTCACCCACAGGGGGCATAGAGATACGCAGTATTTT. Translation: CASSVTHRGHRDTQYF.

The chain joins TRBV4-1 to TRBJ1-2; D gene unclear. The V end lost 0 bases, the J end lost 6 bases, and 8 bases lay between the germline ends. CDR3 size: 13 residues. Germline loops: CDR1 MGHRA, CDR2 YSYEKL. In nucleotides, the CDR3 is TGCGCCAGCAGCCAAGATTCCGGGGATGGCTACACCTTC. Translating it yields CASSQDSGDGYTF.

The chain couples TRBV12-5 to TRBJ1-1; no firm D call. CDR1 is LGHNT and CDR2 is FRNRAP in the germline V gene. Trimming took off 6 bases at V and 4 bases at J, with 12 bases between the two ends. The CDR3 has 13 residues. The CDR3 sequence is CASGRGRGTEAFF. The CDR3 DNA sequence: TGTGCTAGTGGCCGAGGGAGAGGCACTGAAGCTTTCTTT.

The chain is built from TRBV11-2 and TRBJ1-2; D is uncertain. V was trimmed by 2 bases and J by 0 bases, leaving 10 bases between them. The germline gives CDR1 SGHAT, CDR2 FQNNGV. This CDR3 has 15 residues. In DNA, the CDR3 is TGTGCCAGCAGCTTACGCCCGGACCCTAACTATGGCTACACCTTC. It specifies CASSLRPDPNYGYTF.

The genes are TRBV5-4 and TRBJ1-2, with 7 bases fitting TRBD1. Trimming at V came to 4 bases and at J to 6 bases, leaving 6 bases not matched to a gene. The CDR3 sequence is 13 residues long. The germline V gene encodes CDR1 SGHNT and CDR2 YYREEE (reference sequence). As DNA, the CDR3 is TGTGCCAGCAGCGAAGACAGGGATCATGGCTACACCTTC. This sequence encodes CASSEDRDHGYTF. The full variable domain, completed using reference TRBV5-4 and TRBJ1-2, is ETGVTQSPTHLIKTRGQQVTLRCSSQSGHNTVSWYQQALGQGPQFIFQYYREEENGRGNFPPRFSGLQFPNYSSELNVNALELDDSALYLCASSEDRDHGYTFGSGTRLTVV.

The chain links TRBV18 to TRBJ2-3; D uncertain. This CDR3 has 13 residues. V lost 2 bases to trimming and J lost 2 bases, with 5 bases between them. Per the germline V gene, CDR1 is KGHSH and CDR2 is LQKENI. This CDR3 is CASSPWATDTQYF. As DNA, the CDR3 is TGTGCCAGCTCACCATGGGCCACAGATACGCAGTATTTT.

The chain joins TRBV7-2 to TRBJ1-2; 8 bases are shared with TRBD1. Germline CDR1 reads SGHTA; CDR2 reads FQGNSA. J gave up 7 bases and V 3 bases, and 10 bases lay outside the gene matches. The CDR3 contains 15 residues. Here the CDR3 DNA reads TGTGCCAGCAGCTTCCCGGGACAGGAATTGCGTGGCTACACCTTC. Protein product: CASSFPGQELRGYTF.

The sample holds one count of this clone. This chain joins TRBV5-1 and TRBJ2-6; D not certain. This CDR3 is built from 15 residues. Deletions cut 0 bases from V and 0 bases from J, with 4 bases between. The germline V gene has CDR1 SGHRS and CDR2 YFSETQ. CDR3 sequence: CASSLGFSGANVLTF. CDR3 nucleotides: TGCGCCAGCAGCTTGGGATTCTCTGGGGCCAACGTCCTGACTTTC.

This CDR3 is CASSLPGYSPLHF. The CDR3, as DNA: TGTGCCAGCAGTTTGCCCGGCTATTCACCCCTCCACTTT. The chain carries TRBV28 and TRBJ1-6, with no clear D. The CDR3 consists of 13 residues. The V end was cut by 3 bases, the J end by 8 bases, with 8 bases between. CDR1 and CDR2 from the germline V gene are MDHEN and SYDVKM.

The V call is TRBV19, the J call TRBJ2-3; TRBD2 is a possible D gene (7 bases). Between the trimmed V and J ends, which lost 9 bases and 2 bases, there was a span of 24 bases. Germline-derived CDR1 and CDR2 are LNHDA and SQIVND (reference sequence). This CDR3 comprises 17 residues. The CDR3 region has the DNA TGTGCCAGCGCCCTCGGCGGGGGCTATCGGATCACAGATACGCAGTATTTT. Amino acid sequence: CASALGGGYRITDTQYF. Full variable domain (remainder filled in from reference TRBV19 and TRBJ2-3): DGGITQSPKYLFRKEGQNVTLSCEQNLNHDAMYWYRQDPGQGLRLIYYSQIVNDFQKGDIAEGYSVSREKKESFPLTVTSAQKNPTAFYLCASALGGGYRITDTQYFGPGTRLTVL.

This clone is judged medium-sized (0.01 to 0.1%). The chain uses TRBV7-3 and TRBJ1-2, with TRBD1 identical over 8 bases. CDR1 and CDR2 from the germline V gene are SGHTA and FQGTGA. CDR3 length equals 14 residues. The junction had 9 bases not matched to a gene; V was cut back by 5 bases and J by 7 bases. The CDR3 reads CASSQGQGFGGYTF. The CDR3 coding sequence is TGTGCCAGCAGCCAAGGACAGGGCTTTGGTGGCTACACCTTC.

The V call is TRBV14, the J call TRBJ2-1; D is uncertain. The V and J ends lost 5 bases and 7 bases respectively, with 9 bases between them. From germline, CDR1 is SGHDN and CDR2 FVKESK. The CDR3 contains 12 residues. CDR3 in DNA: TGTGCCAGCAGCTACCTAGGAAATGAGCAGTTCTTC. It translates to CASSYLGNEQFF.

The J gene is TRBJ1-5, the V gene TRBV2; D gene uncertain. Germline CDR1 and CDR2: SNHLY and FYNNEI. The V end lost 8 bases, the J end lost 0 bases, and 8 bases lay between the germline ends. This CDR3 is built from 13 residues. CDR3: CASCSDSNQPQHF. CDR3 DNA: TGTGCCAGCTGCAGCGATAGCAATCAGCCCCAGCATTTT.

The chain carries TRBV27 and TRBJ1-2; TRBD1 agrees at 10 bases. V was pared by 5 bases and J by 7 bases, with 13 bases of the junction left unmatched. The CDR3 is made up of 16 amino acids. Germline values: CDR1 MNHEY, CDR2 SMNVEV (reference sequence). CDR3 loop: CASSGQGEWVTGGYTF. CDR3 DNA sequence: TGTGCCAGCAGTGGACAGGGGGAATGGGTTACGGGTGGCTACACCTTC.

The rearrangement uses TRBV7-7 and TRBJ2-5; a weak D match, TRBD2 (6 bases). Germline CDR1 and CDR2: SSHAT and FNYEAQ (reference sequence). Trimming took 6 bases from V and 5 from J, leaving 22 bases between them. CDR3 size: 16 residues. The CDR3 loop reads CASSSGRLVLGETQYF. The CDR3 coding sequence is TGTGCCAGCAGTTCCGGCCGACTAGTTCTGGGGGAGACCCAGTACTTC.

V and J are TRBV4-3 and TRBJ2-1; 8 positions match TRBD1. The trim removed 0 bases at V and 4 bases at J, leaving 8 bases unmatched. Germline CDR1 LGHNA, CDR2 YSLEER. CDR3 length: 17 amino acids. The CDR3 DNA reads as TGCGCCAGCAGCCAAGATCCAGGGGGCCAGGGGTACAATGAGCAGTTCTTC. Its translation is CASSQDPGGQGYNEQFF.

This chain uses TRBV6-5 with TRBJ1-3; D is undetermined. Trimming shortened V by 5 bases and J by 1 base, and 12 bases separated the two germline ends. This CDR3 is built from 15 residues. The germline V gene encodes CDR1 MNHEY and CDR2 SVGAGI. DNA for the CDR3: TGTGCCAGCAGTGCCGGGTCCGCTTCTGGAAACACCATATATTTT. Translated, it gives CASSAGSASGNTIYF.

This clone was seen just once. The rearrangement joins TRBV6-1 to TRBJ1-5; TRBD1 aligns across 7 bases. CDR3 length equals 15 residues. Germline loops: CDR1 MNHNS, CDR2 SASEGT. Trimming at V came to 7 bases and at J to 9 bases, leaving 15 bases not matched to a gene. The CDR3, as DNA: TGTGCCAGCACCAAGAACAGGGGATGGGGTGGGCCCCAGCATTTT. Protein product: CASTKNRGWGGPQHF.

The gene calls are TRBV5-6 and TRBJ2-3; 9 bases agree with TRBD2. Germline CDR1 reads SGHDT; CDR2 reads YYEEEE. CDR3 length: 16 residues. V lost 4 bases and J lost 0; bases outside the gene matches: 6. The DNA for the CDR3 is TGTGCCAGCAGCCTCATTAGCGGGGGCAGCACAGATACGCAGTATTTT. Its protein is CASSLISGGSTDTQYF.

The chain uses TRBV6-5 and TRBJ1-1; weak D call: TRBD1 (5 bases). The length of the CDR3 is 15 residues. Deletions cut 0 bases from V and 0 bases from J, with 8 bases between. Germline V gives CDR1 MNHEY, CDR2 SVGAGI. CDR3 region: CASSYSGGVNTEAFF. CDR3 in DNA: TGTGCCAGCAGTTACTCTGGGGGTGTGAACACTGAAGCTTTCTTT.

This chain joins TRBV7-9 and TRBJ1-3; D gene unclear. This CDR3 region has 16 residues. Trimming cost V 1 base and J 0 bases, with 10 bases left between them. Looked up from germline, CDR1 is SEHNR and CDR2 is FQNEAQ (reference sequence). In DNA, the CDR3 is TGTGCCAGCAGCTTAGGCGCGATGAGCTCTGGAAACACCATATATTTT. It translates to CASSLGAMSSGNTIYF.

This clone was seen more than once but under ten times. The chain uses TRBV2 and TRBJ1-5; 9 bases match TRBD1. CDR3 length: 15 amino acids. The germline CDR1 and CDR2 sequences are SNHLY and FYNNEI. J gave up 1 base and V 6 bases, and 4 bases lay outside the gene matches. CDR3 region: CASSTGGLSNQPQHF. The CDR3 DNA reads TGTGCCAGCAGCACAGGGGGCTTGAGCAATCAGCCCCAGCATTTT. The entire variable domain, with the rest obtained from reference TRBV2 and TRBJ1-5, is as follows: EPEVTQTPSHQVTQMGQEVILRCVPISNHLYFYWYRQILGQKVEFLVSFYNNEISEKSEIFDDQFSVERPDGSNFTLKIRSTKLEDSAMYFCASSTGGLSNQPQHFGDGTRLSIL.

The V call is TRBV28, the J call TRBJ1-4; the match to TRBD1 covers 7 bases. V was pared by 1 base and J by 2 bases, with 1 base of the junction left unmatched. The CDR3 spans 15 residues. Germline CDR1 and CDR2: MDHEN and SYDVKM. CDR3 sequence reads: CASSLSTGTNEKLFF. CDR3 bases: TGTGCCAGCAGTTTATCGACAGGGACTAATGAAAAACTGTTTTTT.

The rearrangement joins TRBV5-1 to TRBJ2-7; no reliable D call. V gave up 0 bases and J gave up 5 bases, with 9 bases separating them. This CDR3 is 13 amino acids long. The germline V gene encodes CDR1 SGHRS and CDR2 YFSETQ. The CDR3 sequence: CASSLGYGNEQYF. CDR3 DNA sequence: TGCGCCAGCAGCTTGGGGTATGGGAACGAGCAGTACTTC.